A single sample is the source of the 26 T cell receptor beta chains below, sequenced in a study of blood T cells in healthy people across ages. Through a sample-barcoded 5' primer and a J-beta primer mix, a second PCR was run for roughly 7 to 11 cycles. In TCRdb, the 5' RACE reads were re-called with MiXCR into one record per CDR3 protein. This sample yields roughly 1,800,000 distinct CDR3 sequences, of which about 50% are seen a single time; less than 2.5% belongs to the top ten. The sample consisted of blood. These receptors were taken from a middle-aged woman in good health.

The V gene is TRBV6-2 or TRBV6-3, the J gene TRBJ2-7; TRBD1 agrees at 8 bases. The CDR3 is 14 residues long. Looked up from germline, CDR1 is MNHEY and CDR2 is SVGEGT. V shed 6 bases, J shed 2 bases, and the junction held 6 bases outside the gene matches. The CDR3 spells CASRPTGGAYEQYF. The CDR3, as DNA: TGTGCCAGCAGACCTACAGGGGGTGCCTACGAGCAGTACTTC.

The V and J genes are TRBV27 and TRBJ2-1, with D possibly TRBD2 on 6 matching bases. In germline, CDR1 is MNHEY, CDR2 SMNVEV (reference sequence). The CDR3 loop spans 13 amino acids. V lost 7 bases and J 7 bases, leaving 14 bases between the germline ends. CDR3 in amino acids: CASTHRAGNEQFF. The CDR3 bases are TGTGCCAGCACCCACCGTGCGGGAAATGAGCAGTTCTTC.

This clonotype was seen more than once but under ten times. The CDR3 loop is CASSLRDRSGEQYF. Written as DNA, the CDR3 is TGCGCCAGCAGCTTGCGGGACAGATCGGGAGAGCAGTACTTC. The V gene is TRBV5-1, the J gene TRBJ2-7, with 7 bases identical to TRBD1. This CDR3 has 14 amino acids. The trim removed 1 base at V and 7 bases at J, leaving 8 bases unmatched. CDR1 and CDR2 from the germline V gene are SGHRS and YFSETQ.

This clonotype has just one count. This chain joins TRBV29-1 and TRBJ2-3; D is undetermined. The germline V gene has CDR1 SQVTM and CDR2 ANQGSEA. The CDR3 is made up of 11 amino acids. Trimming shortened V by 4 bases and J by 6 bases, and 8 bases separated the two germline ends. The CDR3 coding sequence is TGCAGCGTTGGTTTTGTGGATACGCAGTATTTT. Translating gives CSVGFVDTQYF.

The table lists this clonotype with a few counts. CDR3 amino acids: CASSSPNPGETQYF. The CDR3 nucleotides read TGCGCCAGCAGCTCTCCCAATCCGGGAGAGACCCAGTACTTC. The rearrangement links TRBV5-1 to TRBJ2-5, with D unclear. The V gene lost 3 bases and the J gene lost 4 bases, with 13 bases spanning the gap. From germline, CDR1 is SGHRS and CDR2 YFSETQ. The CDR3 sequence is 14 residues long.

This clonotype was seen a few times. The J gene is TRBJ2-5, the V gene TRBV7-2; 7 nucleotides line up with TRBD2. The CDR3 totals 15 residues. J was trimmed by 4 bases and V by 4 bases; bases with no gene match: 9. Germline CDR1 and CDR2: SGHTA and FQGNSA. The CDR3, as DNA: TGTGCCAGCAGCTCCCCCGGAGCGGGGATAGAGACCCAGTACTTC. This sequence encodes CASSSPGAGIETQYF. The full variable domain, rest sourced from reference TRBV7-2 and TRBJ2-5, is GAGVSQSPSNKVTEKGKDVELRCDPISGHTALYWYRQSLGQGLEFLIYFQGNSAPDKSGLPSDRFSAERTGGSVSTLTIQRTQQEDSAVYLCASSSPGAGIETQYFGPGTRLLVL.

This chain joins TRBV20-1 and TRBJ2-5; weak D call: TRBD1 (6 bases). There are 15 residues in the CDR3. V lost 6 bases, J lost 1 base, and 18 bases lay in between. The germline V gene encodes CDR1 DFQATT and CDR2 SNEGSKA (reference sequence). CDR3 protein: CSAPQNRELQETQYF. For the CDR3, the DNA is TGCAGTGCCCCACAAAACAGGGAACTCCAAGAGACCCAGTACTTC.

J is TRBJ2-3 and V is TRBV6-2 or TRBV6-3; 7 bases fit TRBD1. The trim removed 6 bases at V and 5 bases at J, leaving 14 bases unmatched. CDR1 is MNHEY and CDR2 is SVGEGT in the germline V gene. This CDR3 has 16 amino acids. CDR3 DNA: TGTGCCAGCAGCTCGCCCGACAGGGTTGGGCGAGATACGCAGTATTTT. It specifies CASSSPDRVGRDTQYF.

The table lists this clonotype with a few counts. The chain carries TRBV25-1 and TRBJ2-7; TRBD2 matches 14 bases. The V and J ends lost 6 bases and 2 bases, in that order; junction bases with no gene match: 15. Per germline, CDR1 MGHDK and CDR2 SYGVNS. This CDR3 has 19 residues. The CDR3 coding sequence is TGTGCCAGCAGCGAAAAAGGGACTAGCGGGGGCCAGACCACCTACGAGCAGTACTTC. Translation gives CASSEKGTSGGQTTYEQYF.

The chain uses TRBV28 and TRBJ2-4; 9 bases are shared with TRBD1. TRBJ2-5 matches the DNA end more closely, so the J call is doubtful. The CDR3 has 14 residues. Germline-derived CDR1 and CDR2 are MDHEN and SYDVKM. The CDR3 sequence is CASSQQGAAETQYF. The CDR3 DNA is TGTGCCAGCAGCCAACAGGGGGCTGCAGAGACCCAGTACTTC.

The chain has TRBV12-3 or TRBV12-4 and TRBJ1-5; 9 bases map to TRBD1. This CDR3 is built from 17 residues. Germline trimming cut 6 bases from V and 3 bases from J; bases unmatched to any gene: 12. CDR3 protein: CASRQPQGAGDNQPQHF. The CDR3 DNA reads TGTGCCAGCAGACAACCACAGGGGGCGGGGGACAATCAGCCCCAGCATTTT.

This rearrangement joins TRBV20-1 to TRBJ2-1, with TRBD1 matching 8 bases. This CDR3 spans 15 amino acids. J lost 2 bases, V lost 6 bases, and 9 bases had no gene match. CDR1 DFQATT and CDR2 SNEGSKA come from the germline V gene (reference sequence). The CDR3 spells CSAFGQGRPYNEQFF. In DNA, the CDR3 is TGCAGTGCCTTCGGACAGGGTAGGCCCTACAATGAGCAGTTCTTC.

This clonotype has more than one count but fewer than ten. The genes are TRBV13 and TRBJ1-2, with D possibly being TRBD1 (6 bases). This CDR3 has 13 amino acids. From germline, CDR1 is PRHDT and CDR2 FYEKMQ (reference sequence). The ends were cut back, 4 bases at V and 8 bases at J, with 14 bases in the middle. The CDR3 protein is CASSSDSPEGYTF. As DNA, the CDR3 is TGTGCCAGCAGCTCGGACAGCCCGGAAGGCTACACCTTC. The whole variable domain, filled in from reference TRBV13 and TRBJ1-2, reads AAGVIQSPRHLIKEKRETATLKCYPIPRHDTVYWYQQGPGQDPQFLISFYEKMQSDKGSIPDRFSAQQFSDYHSELNMSSLELGDSALYFCASSSDSPEGYTFGSGTRLTVV.

J is TRBJ2-7 and V is TRBV7-8, with 8 positions matching TRBD1. The germline V gene encodes CDR1 SGHVS and CDR2 FQNEAQ. This CDR3 has 16 amino acids. J was trimmed by 2 bases and V by 2 bases; bases with no gene match: 8. This CDR3 reads CASSLRMDRVAYEQYF. The CDR3 DNA sequence: TGTGCCAGCAGCTTAAGAATGGACAGGGTGGCCTACGAGCAGTACTTC.

This chain links TRBV5-1 with TRBJ2-3; D is undetermined. Trimming shortened V by 1 base and J by 0 bases, and 9 bases separated the two germline ends. This CDR3 contains 15 residues. Germline loops: CDR1 SGHRS, CDR2 YFSETQ. CDR3 nucleotides: TGCGCCAGCAGCTTGTTTATCCCTAGCACAGATACGCAGTATTTT. Encoded protein: CASSLFIPSTDTQYF.

The table lists this clonotype with many counts. The chain employs TRBV7-2 and TRBJ2-5; D is possibly TRBD2 (6 bases). The V and J ends lost 4 bases and 4 bases respectively, with 13 bases between them. Germline values: CDR1 SGHTA, CDR2 FQGNSA. The CDR3 consists of 14 residues. The chain's CDR3 is CASSSTRSGETQYF. As DNA, the CDR3 is TGTGCCAGCAGCTCGACTAGGTCGGGAGAGACCCAGTACTTC.

V gene TRBV28 combines with J gene TRBJ2-3; TRBD1 agrees at 7 bases. Germline trimming cut 8 bases from V and 1 base from J; bases unmatched to any gene: 6. The CDR3 contains 14 residues. Per the germline V gene, CDR1 is MDHEN and CDR2 is SYDVKM. In nucleotides, the CDR3 is TGTGCCAGCGTTAGGGACAGTGGCACAGATACGCAGTATTTT. Translating it yields CASVRDSGTDTQYF. Together with reference TRBV28 and TRBJ2-3, the CDR3 gives the full variable domain: DVKVTQSSRYLVKRTGEKVFLECVQDMDHENMFWYRQDPGLGLRLIYFSYDVKMKEKGDIPEGYSVSREKKERFSLILESASTNQTSMYLCASVRDSGTDTQYFGPGTRLTVL.

The rearrangement uses TRBV11-2 and TRBJ2-5; D assignment may be TRBD1 or TRBD2 (5 bases each). The CDR3 covers 15 residues. The V end was cut by 1 base, the J end by 2 bases, with 11 bases between. The germline V gene has CDR1 SGHAT and CDR2 FQNNGV. The CDR3 DNA reads TGTGCCAGCAGCTTAGCCTACGGGGCACAAGAGACCCAGTACTTC. This encodes CASSLAYGAQETQYF. Full variable domain (missing parts from reference TRBV11-2 and TRBJ2-5): EAGVAQSPRYKIIEKRQSVAFWCNPISGHATLYWYQQILGQGPKLLIQFQNNGVVDDSQLPKDRFSAERLKGVDSTLKIQPAKLEDSAVYLCASSLAYGAQETQYFGPGTRLLVL.

The V call is TRBV7-9, the J call TRBJ2-7; 9 nucleotides match TRBD1. The germline gives CDR1 SEHNR, CDR2 FQNEAQ (reference sequence). CDR3 length: 16 residues. V shed 4 bases, J shed 1 base, and the junction held 8 bases outside the gene matches. The chain's CDR3 is CASSYQTGTGSYEQYF. CDR3 nucleotides: TGTGCCAGCAGCTACCAGACCGGGACAGGGTCCTACGAGCAGTACTTC.

V and J are TRBV6-2 or TRBV6-3 and TRBJ2-1; D is uncertain. With 4 bases removed from V and 12 bases from J, the gap between germline ends came to 13 bases. The CDR3 consists of 12 residues. The germline V gene encodes CDR1 MNHEY and CDR2 SVGEGT. The CDR3 protein is CASSSAGTRQFF. CDR3 in DNA: TGTGCCAGCAGTTCTGCAGGAACTCGGCAGTTCTTC.

The genes are TRBV20-1 and TRBJ1-2, with 7 positions matching TRBD1. Germline CDR1 DFQATT, CDR2 SNEGSKA (reference sequence). Trimming at V came to 2 bases and at J to 0 bases, leaving 3 bases not matched to a gene. The CDR3 sequence is 14 residues long. This CDR3 reads CSARPGTANYGYTF. DNA for the CDR3: TGCAGTGCTAGACCAGGGACAGCTAACTATGGCTACACCTTC.

A note on this clonotype: No DNA is shown, since the ends of the CDR3 on it are uncertain; the CDR3 is the one TCRdb lists. The CDR3 protein is CASRDSNQPQHFGGGGSEGEGYTF. This chain links TRBV28 with TRBJ1-2; TRBD1, as called in the table, went unchecked against the DNA. Germline CDR1 MDHEN, CDR2 SYDVKM. The CDR3 length is 24 residues, termini included.

The rearrangement uses TRBV5-6 and TRBJ2-5; 9 positions agree with TRBD1. The germline gives CDR1 SGHDT, CDR2 YYEEEE. The CDR3 spans 16 residues. V lost 4 bases, J lost 1 base, and 8 bases stayed unmatched. CDR3 sequence (DNA): TGTGCCAGCAGCCAACCGGGACAGGGACTCCAAGAGACCCAGTACTTC. This encodes CASSQPGQGLQETQYF. The whole variable domain, filled in from reference TRBV5-6 and TRBJ2-5, reads DAGVTQSPTHLIKTRGQQVTLRCSPKSGHDTVSWYQQALGQGPQFIFQYYEEEERQRGNFPDRFSGHQFPNYSSELNVNALLLGDSALYLCASSQPGQGLQETQYFGPGTRLLVL.

This sequence joins TRBV7-9 and TRBJ1-2, with TRBD1 matching over 7 bases. Germline loops: CDR1 SEHNR, CDR2 FQNEAQ (reference sequence). The CDR3 contains 14 residues. V shed 4 bases and J 8 bases; nucleotides not matched to a gene: 10. CDR3 amino acids: CASSSSDRVGGYTF. The CDR3 DNA is TGTGCCAGCAGCTCCTCCGACAGGGTGGGGGGCTACACCTTC. The whole variable domain, filled in from reference TRBV7-9 and TRBJ1-2, reads DTGVSQNPRHKITKRGQNVTFRCDPISEHNRLYWYRQTLGQGPEFLTYFQNEAQLEKSRLLSDRFSAERPKGSFSTLEIQRTEQGDSAMYLCASSSSDRVGGYTFGSGTRLTVV.

This clonotype was counted only a few times. V usage is TRBV7-2 and J usage is TRBJ2-3; no firm D call. Germline CDR1 is SGHTA and CDR2 is FQGNSA. V lost 5 bases and J lost 2, with 8 bases in between. The CDR3 totals 13 residues. As DNA, the CDR3 is TGTGCCAGCAGCCCTTCGGTCACAGATACGCAGTATTTT. Amino acid sequence: CASSPSVTDTQYF.

The table lists this clonotype with a count of one. A read error may produce the germline difference seen at one junction end. The chain uses TRBV20-1 and TRBJ2-3; TRBD2 matches 8 bases. The germline gives CDR1 DFQATT, CDR2 SNEGSKA (reference sequence). The CDR3 contains 16 residues. The CDR3 region is CSARDRDGGAADAQYF. In DNA, the CDR3 is TGCAGTGCTAGAGATCGGGACGGGGGGGCTGCAGATGCGCAGTATTTT.